This is a list of T cell receptor beta chains from one sample in a study of shared clonotypes between healthy human individuals. Some clones are missing from TCRdb's copy, which holds only in-frame ones; the method was immunoSEQ multiplex PCR. The table has 550,000 to 750,000 clones, 92% seen once. The sample was naive CD8+ T cells sorted from blood. These receptors came from a man aged 25-45 years in good health. CDR3s include the opening cysteine and the closing phenylalanine or tryptophan. D genes are given only for firm matches. Expanded clones get a size class; other rows say once, few or many, or leave the size out.

NA	TRBV7-9	once	TRBJ2-7	TGTGCCAGCAGCTTAGCGCGGTCGGGGGCACTCTACGAGCAGTACTTC	CASSLARSGALYEQYF
NA	TRBV27	NA	TRBJ2-7	TGTGCCAGCAGTTTACCCGGACGCGAGCAGTACTTC	CASSLPGREQYF
NA	TRBV6-6	once	TRBJ1-1	TGTGCCAGCAGTTACTCCACTGAGGGATGGACTGAAGCTTTCTTT	CASSYSTEGWTEAFF
TRBD1	TRBV6-1	NA	TRBJ2-7	TGTGCCTGTCACAGGGACAGGGGTGCCCACGAGCAGTACTTC	CACHRDRGAHEQYF
TRBD1	TRBV27	NA	TRBJ2-7	TGTGCCAGCAGTTGGGACAGGGGATACGAGCAGTACTTC	CASSWDRGYEQYF
TRBD2	TRBV29-1	once	TRBJ2-3	TGCAGCGTTGAGCAGGGGACTAGCGGGAGATTGACAGATACGCAGTATTTT	CSVEQGTSGRLTDTQYF
NA	TRBV5-1	NA	TRBJ2-7	TGCGCCAGCAGCTCCCGACCTAACTACGAGCAGTACTTC	CASSSRPNYEQYF
TRBD2	TRBV15	NA	TRBJ2-7	TGTGCCACCAGCAGAATACTAGCGGGTGATGAGCAGTACTTC	CATSRILAGDEQYF
NA	TRBV15	NA	TRBJ2-1	TGTGCCACCAGCAGAGATCCGGGACAATACAATGAGCAGTTCTTC	CATSRDPGQYNEQFF
NA	TRBV14	NA	TRBJ2-5	TGTGCCAGCAGCCGGGAGAAGGGGTTAAGGCAAGAGACCCAGTACTTC	CASSREKGLRQETQYF
NA	TRBV28	NA	TRBJ2-1	TGTGCCAGCAGTTTAGGTTCAGGCAGTTTGGATGAGCAGTTCTTC	CASSLGSGSLDEQFF
NA	TRBV27	NA	TRBJ2-6	TGTGCCAGCGGGGGACCAGGGGCTGGGGCCAACGTCCTGACTTTC	CASGGPGAGANVLTF
NA	TRBV21-1	NA	TRBJ2-1	TGTGCCAGCAGCGAGGGACAGGGAGAAGCGGTCCCCCTACAAAATGAGCAGTTCTTC	CASSEGQGEAVPLQNEQFF
NA	TRBV7-9	once	TRBJ2-2	TGTGCCAGCAGCTTAGAAGGGTACACCGGGGAGCTGTTTTTT	CASSLEGYTGELFF
NA	TRBV7-9	NA	TRBJ1-5	TGTGCCAGCAGCTTTCAGGGGTCGAACAATCAGCCCCAGCATTTT	CASSFQGSNNQPQHF
NA	TRBV10-3	NA	TRBJ2-5	TGTGCCAACCACCTCCCTCGACAGAAAGATAAAGAGACCCAGTACTTC	CANHLPRQKDKETQYF
NA	TRBV7-6	once	TRBJ1-3	TGTGCCAGCAGCTTAGCGGAGACAGTCTTCGGGTCGAGAAACACCATATATTTT	CASSLAETVFGSRNTIYF
NA	TRBV11-2	NA	TRBJ2-2	TGTGCCAGCAGCTTAGTGGCGGAGGGGGTCACCGGGGAGCTGTTTTTT	CASSLVAEGVTGELFF
NA	TRBV10-3	NA	TRBJ2-1	TGTGCCATCAGTGACTCTCAGAGATTAGGGGAGCAGTTCTTC	CAISDSQRLGEQFF
TRBD2	TRBV9	NA	TRBJ2-7	TGTGCCAGCAGCGTAGCCCCCATAGCGGGCGCCTACGAGCAGTACTTC	CASSVAPIAGAYEQYF
TRBD2	TRBV7-2	NA	TRBJ2-2	TGTGCCAGCAGCTTCAGAGGGAGGGCCGGCGGGGAGCTGTTTTTT	CASSFRGRAGGELFF
NA	TRBV7-9	NA	TRBJ2-7	TGTGCCAGCAGCTTACTCCCCGGAGAGCAGTACTTC	CASSLLPGEQYF
NA	TRBV6-6	NA	TRBJ1-5	TGTGCCAGCAGTTACTCGACCAGGGATAAGGTTCAGCCCCAGCATTTT	CASSYSTRDKVQPQHF
NA	TRBV9	NA	TRBJ2-7	TGTGCCAGCAGCATCACAGGAGACTACGAGCAGTACTTC	CASSITGDYEQYF
NA	TRBV11-2	NA	TRBJ2-2	TGTGCCAGCAGCCCCCCTTGGAGGCCCGGGGAGCTGTTTTTT	CASSPPWRPGELFF
TRBD1	TRBV15	NA	TRBJ1-2	TGTGCCACCAGCAGAGATCGGGGACAGGGGGCGGATGGCTACACCTTC	CATSRDRGQGADGYTF
NA	TRBV7-6	NA	TRBJ2-5	TGTGCCAGCAGCTTACGGCCGGGAGCATTTGGAGAGACCCAGTACTTC	CASSLRPGAFGETQYF
NA	TRBV9	NA	TRBJ2-2	TGTGCCAGCAGCCCGATGGCCGGGGAGCTGTTTTTT	CASSPMAGELFF
NA	TRBV11-2	NA	TRBJ1-2	TGTGCCAGCAGCTACCCCGGGGCACTGGGCTATGGCTACACCTTC	CASSYPGALGYGYTF
TRBD2	TRBV6-1	NA	TRBJ2-1	TGTGCCAGCAGTGAGTGGACTAGCGGGATCTACAATGAGCAGTTCTTC	CASSEWTSGIYNEQFF
TRBD1	TRBV18	NA	TRBJ2-3	TGTGCCAGCTCACCACTGGGACAGCCAGATACGCAGTATTTT	CASSPLGQPDTQYF
NA	TRBV5-1	NA	TRBJ2-1	TGCGCCAGCAGCTTGGGGCAGGGGACAATTACCTACAATGAGCAGTTCTTC	CASSLGQGTITYNEQFF
TRBD2	TRBV2	NA	TRBJ2-3	TGTGCCAGCAGTGCCGGACTAGCGGGAGCGAGTACGCAGTATTTT	CASSAGLAGASTQYF
TRBD1	TRBV28	once	TRBJ2-3	TGTGCCAGCAGTCCGGACAGGGTCGAGGCAGATACGCAGTATTTT	CASSPDRVEADTQYF
NA	TRBV11-2	NA	TRBJ2-7	TGTGCCAGCAGCTTTGGGGGGCTGGGGCGCTACGAGCAGTACTTC	CASSFGGLGRYEQYF
NA	TRBV7-6	NA	TRBJ1-2	TGTGCCAGCAGCCCCGGTGCCTTCGACGATGGCTACACCTTC	CASSPGAFDDGYTF
NA	TRBV4-1	NA	TRBJ1-5	TGCGCCAGCAGTCCCGGGTTTGGGGTTTATCAGCCCCAGCATTTT	CASSPGFGVYQPQHF
NA	TRBV29-1	NA	TRBJ2-1	TGCAGCGTTGTCCCGACGGAGAACAATGAGCAGTTCTTC	CSVVPTENNEQFF
TRBD1	TRBV27	NA	TRBJ2-5	TGTGCCAGCAATACAAGGACAGGGGCGAAGACCCAGTACTTC	CASNTRTGAKTQYF
NA	TRBV27	NA	TRBJ1-1	TGTGCCAGCGAAGGATTTAACACTGAAGCTTTCTTT	CASEGFNTEAFF
NA	TRBV6-1	few	TRBJ2-7	TGTGCCAGCAGTGCTGAGGGGGTTGGACCCTACGAGCAGTACTTC	CASSAEGVGPYEQYF